This T cell receptor beta chain was recorded in a study of Ad26.COV2.S vaccination and SARS-CoV-2 variants (TCRdb year 2021). Background for the entire study: Sequencing of the TCRbeta repertoire served to evaluate the specificity and breadth of SARS-CoV-2-reactive T cell receptors following Ad26.COV2.S vaccination. The TCR-sequenced set comprised around 30 samples: around 20 Ad26.COV2.S vaccine recipients, 5 placebo recipients and 8 SARS-CoV-2 convalescent individuals. What the authors observed across the whole study: After vaccination, spike-specific CD8+ and CD4+ T cell responses were reported to show substantial breadth. Vaccine and placebo recipients had comparable non-spike TCR breadth, which fits with the vaccine containing only spike. According to the authors, total T cell responses may have been underestimated by the TCR breadth and depth analyses. Spike-specific TCR breadth was higher in Ad26.COV2.S recipients than in placebo recipients (P = 0.0014).

This specimen's time point label, interpreted: individuals recovered from natural SARS-CoV-2 infection. The immunoSEQ Assay was the method used to sequence TCRbeta CDR3 regions. After extraction, genomic DNA underwent amplification by bias-controlled multiplex PCR, followed by high-throughput sequencing. The paper's processing steps were these. To quantify the absolute abundance of every unique TCRbeta CDR3 region, sequences were collapsed and filtered. T cell fraction was estimated by normalization of TCRbeta template counts to usable DNA, with usable DNA being measured through amplification of reference genes present in all nucleated cells. Repertoire TCRs were annotated as SARS-CoV-2-specific by exact matching of V gene, CDR3 amino acid sequence and J gene to a known reactive TCR set. The reference SARS-CoV-2 TCR set was derived from MIRA and filtered for enrichment in COVID-19-positive ImmuneCODE repertoires, a step that removed public or cross-reactive TCRs. Drawing on the MIRA antigens, annotated TCRs were analysed further at the level of specific ORF or position within ORF. Depth was the summed frequency of annotated unique rearrangements, while breadth was defined as annotated unique rearrangements over total unique productive rearrangements. Group comparisons of TCR breadth used two-sided Wilcoxon rank-sum tests. This immuneACCESS table, as held by TCRdb, lists in-frame sequences with V and J called but not all clones. Of the missing ones, under half trace to an unresolved V gene in checked studies; the others have no known cause. That table supplies the V and J calls and clone size; D and trimming were determined from the DNA. The sample table shows about 350,000 clones, and 90% to 95% are seen once. The ten top clones hold roughly 3.9% of the sample.

The V end loses 3 bases and the J end loses 4 bases, and a stretch of 15 bases separates them. Taken from cysteine to phenylalanine, the CDR3 has 15 residues. Kept here is only the CDR3 DNA, which spans 45 bases and is read in frame from base 1. The germline V gene specifies SGHTS as CDR1 and YDEGEE as CDR2. In regard to this clone: Its antigen has not been determined. No quality values exist for individual bases; no much larger clone is one base distant.

The receptor was isolated from a human donor who had recovered from COVID-19. The sample in question was peripheral blood, obtained after recovery from COVID-19. The rearranged chain carries TRBV5-8 and TRBJ2-3; the D segment may tentatively be TRBD1 or TRBD2, each giving 5 matched bases. The CDR3 protein: CASSSGTLLPDTQYF. At the DNA level, the sequence is TGTGCCAGCAGCTCCGGGACGTTATTACCAGATACGCAGTATTTT. The reference TRBV5-8 and TRBJ2-3 proteins fill in what lies around the CDR3, so the full variable domain reads EAGVTQSPTHLIKTRGQQATLRCSPISGHTSVYWYQQALGLGLQFLLWYDEGEERNRGNFPPRFSGRQFPNYSSELNVNALELEDSALYLCASSSGTLLPDTQYFGPGTRLTVL.